This TCR beta chain was observed in a study of control samples from healthy donors and cancer patients. The table came from immunoSEQ multiplex PCR; TCRdb's copy has only in-frame clones and leaves some out. The sample lists approximately 83,000 clones, just over 90% occurring once. Trimming took off 2 bases at V and 7 bases at J, with 8 bases between the two ends. This CDR3 comprises 12 residues. The germline V gene has CDR1 KGHSH and CDR2 LQKENI. The source material was blood. The TCR was taken from a woman in her 30s in good health. This chain links TRBV18 with TRBJ1-2; tentatively, D is TRBD1 (5 bases). CDR3 nucleotide sequence: TGTGCCAGCTCACCAGGGGGTCTTGGCTACACCTTC. It is translated as CASSPGGLGYTF.